The source of this T cell receptor (beta chain) is a study of blood T cell repertoires in COVID-19. Study context: Sources were T cells, B-cell-depleted T cells, or PBMCs; the material itself was cDNA or gDNA.

The CDR3 contains 15 residues. Unmatched junction bases numbered 6, after V lost 5 bases and J lost 3 bases. CDR1 and CDR2 from the germline V gene are MNHEY and SVGEGT. Profiling relied on immunoSEQ multiplex PCR, and the TCRdb table lists in-frame clones only, not all of them. The sample records 140,000 to 150,000 clones, approximately 84% being singletons. The clonotype originates from a human donor in a cohort sampled during active COVID-19. The sequenced sample consisted of peripheral blood. The chain uses TRBV6-2 or TRBV6-3 and TRBJ2-1; TRBD2 matches at 8 bases. The CDR3 sequence is CASSTGLALYNEQFF. In DNA form, the CDR3 reads TGTGCCAGCAGTACCGGACTAGCTCTCTACAATGAGCAGTTCTTC.